This entry lists 24 T cell receptor beta chains sequenced from one sample in a study of cytomegalovirus exposure and HLA in healthy donors. PCR amplification relied on 60 Vbeta primers (plus 13 Jbeta primers). Using immunoSEQ multiplex PCR, the repertoire was profiled, and TCRdb retains in-frame clones only, with some absent. The sample comprises nearly 200,000 clones, 75% to 90% of which are singletons, and 6.5% rests with the top ten. The sample was PBMCs. The receptors come from a woman aged 50 to 65 in good health and CMV-seropositive.

The chain employs TRBV19 and TRBJ1-4; D might be TRBD1 (5 bases). The CDR3 totals 15 residues. Germline V gene lookup returns CDR1 LNHDA and CDR2 SQIVND (reference sequence). V was trimmed by 3 bases and J by 1 base, leaving 9 bases between them. The CDR3 loop reads CASSIGGVTNEKLFF. The CDR3 nucleotides are TGTGCCAGTAGTATCGGGGGGGTAACTAATGAAAAACTGTTTTTT.

The table lists this clone with a count of one. The chain has TRBV7-9 and TRBJ1-4, with 8 bases identical to TRBD1. With 5 bases clipped from V and 6 bases from J, the junction kept 11 bases outside the gene matches. Germline lookup yields CDR1 SEHNR and CDR2 FQNEAQ (reference sequence). This CDR3 spans 16 amino acids. The CDR3 here is CASSTRSGGGHEKLFF. The DNA for the CDR3 is TGTGCCAGCAGCACCAGATCAGGGGGCGGACATGAAAAACTGTTTTTT.

The V and J genes are TRBV13 and TRBJ2-3, with 15 bases identical to TRBD2. Germline V gene lookup returns CDR1 PRHDT and CDR2 FYEKMQ (reference sequence). This CDR3 contains 17 residues. Trimming removed 5 bases from V and 2 bases from J; junction bases left unmatched: 5. The CDR3 protein is CASSAGLAGGDTDTQYF. The CDR3 nucleotides read TGTGCCAGCAGCGCCGGACTAGCGGGAGGGGACACAGATACGCAGTATTTT.

V gene TRBV28 combines with J gene TRBJ1-1, with TRBD1 as a possible D gene (5 bases). From germline, CDR1 is MDHEN and CDR2 SYDVKM. V lost 2 bases, J lost 6 bases, and 16 bases lay in between. This CDR3 region has 15 residues. CDR3 nucleotide sequence: TGTGCCAGCAGTTTAGCCGCCCGGGGGGTCGCTGAAGCTTTCTTT. Translation gives CASSLAARGVAEAFF.

This clone was detected a few times. The chain employs TRBV5-1 and TRBJ2-7; a possible D gene is TRBD1 (6 bases). The germline gives CDR1 SGHRS, CDR2 YFSETQ. Trimming left V 4 bases short and J 5 bases short, with 16 bases between. CDR3 length: 14 residues. CDR3 DNA: TGCGCCAGCAGCCCCCCAAGTCAGGGGAACGAGCAGTACTTC. Amino acid sequence: CASSPPSQGNEQYF.

This chain uses TRBV7-9 with TRBJ2-1, with D unresolved. CDR1 SEHNR and CDR2 FQNEAQ come from the germline V gene (reference sequence). The CDR3 runs to 14 residues. Trimming cost V 4 bases and J 2 bases, with 9 bases left between them. The CDR3 region is CASSSPPTYNEQFF. The CDR3 coding sequence is TGTGCCAGCAGCTCTCCTCCTACCTACAATGAGCAGTTCTTC.

The V gene is TRBV4-2, the J gene TRBJ2-2; weak D call: TRBD1 (6 bases). Germline CDR1 reads LGHNA; CDR2 reads YNFKEQ. The CDR3 runs to 18 residues. Trimming removed 0 bases at V and 7 bases at J, with 21 bases between. The CDR3 loop reads CASSQDLGGALEGGELFF. As DNA, the CDR3 is TGTGCCAGCAGCCAAGATCTAGGGGGAGCCCTTGAGGGCGGGGAGCTGTTTTTT.

J is TRBJ2-7 and V is TRBV5-4; 9 bases align to TRBD2. The CDR3 has 15 amino acids. Germline-derived CDR1 and CDR2 are SGHNT and YYREEE (reference sequence). V gave up 0 bases and J gave up 2 bases; unmatched junction bases: 3. The CDR3 sequence: CASSLELAGTYEQYF. The CDR3 DNA sequence: TGTGCCAGCAGCTTGGAACTAGCGGGCACCTACGAGCAGTACTTC.

The chain is built from TRBV7-9 and TRBJ1-2; unclear D gene. Per the germline V gene, CDR1 is SEHNR and CDR2 is FQNEAQ (reference sequence). This CDR3 spans 13 amino acids. The V end lost 1 base, the J end lost 3 bases, and 6 bases lay between the germline ends. This chain's CDR3 is CASSLERDYGYTF. Written as DNA, the CDR3 is TGTGCCAGCAGCTTAGAGAGAGACTATGGCTACACCTTC.

This clone was recorded only once. The genes are TRBV6-4 and TRBJ1-5, with D maybe TRBD1 (5 bases). V was pared by 8 bases and J by 2 bases, with 16 bases between. CDR3 length: 15 amino acids. Looked up from germline, CDR1 is MRHNA and CDR2 is SNTAGT. Here the CDR3 reads CASPWGVSGNQPQHF. CDR3 nucleotide sequence: TGTGCCAGCCCTTGGGGGGTAAGTGGCAATCAGCCCCAGCATTTT.

This clone has just one count. J is TRBJ2-2 and V is TRBV10-3, with 9 nucleotides matching TRBD1. Trimming cost V 4 bases and J 0 bases; bases outside gene matches: 0. CDR1 and CDR2 (germline): ENHRY, SYGVKD. This CDR3 is built from 15 residues. This CDR3 reads CAISGDRANTGELFF. The CDR3 nucleotides are TGTGCCATCAGTGGGGACAGGGCGAACACCGGGGAGCTGTTTTTT.

The rearrangement links TRBV5-6 to TRBJ2-1, with D possibly TRBD2 on 6 matching bases. This CDR3 is built from 12 residues. Germline V gene sequence: CDR1 SGHDT, CDR2 YYEEEE. Trimming shortened V by 4 bases and J by 14 bases, and 16 bases separated the two germline ends. CDR3 in amino acids: CASSPSRLVEFF. CDR3 DNA sequence: TGTGCCAGCAGCCCCTCCCGACTAGTGGAGTTCTTC.

This chain links TRBV14 with TRBJ2-7, with TRBD1 identical over 7 bases. V was clipped by 1 base and J by 6 bases; unmatched bases: 9. The CDR3 length is 15 residues. Germline values: CDR1 SGHDN, CDR2 FVKESK. CDR3 in DNA: TGTGCCAGCAGCCAAGTAGGGGGCGACTTCTCCGAGCAGTACTTC. This encodes CASSQVGGDFSEQYF.

This clone was seen only a few times. The genes are TRBV29-1 and TRBJ1-3, with D tentatively TRBD1 (5 bases). The CDR3 has 15 amino acids. Germline CDR1 is SQVTM and CDR2 is ANQGSEA. Trimming shortened V by 6 bases and J by 0 bases, and 15 bases separated the two germline ends. The CDR3 DNA reads as TGCAGCGTGCTACTTACAGGCGACTCTGGAAACACCATATATTTT. Translation gives CSVLLTGDSGNTIYF.

The gene calls are TRBV15 and TRBJ1-4, with a possible D match to TRBD1 (5 bases). Germline CDR1 LNHNV, CDR2 YYDKDF (reference sequence). The germline V and J ends were trimmed by 3 bases and 2 bases, with 16 bases remaining between them. This CDR3 region has 17 residues. CDR3 loop: CATSRGDSGGTNEKLFF. The DNA for the CDR3 is TGTGCCACCAGCAGGGGAGATTCGGGGGGGACTAATGAAAAACTGTTTTTT.

The V gene is TRBV9, the J gene TRBJ1-2; 7 bases match TRBD1. The CDR3 is 12 amino acids. V shed 4 bases and J 8 bases; nucleotides not matched to a gene: 5. CDR1 SGDLS and CDR2 YYNGEE come from the germline V gene. The CDR3 DNA reads as TGTGCCAGCAGCCAACAGGGGAAGGGCTACACCTTC. Translation: CASSQQGKGYTF.

As to this clone: Mismatch with germline at one junction end may stem from a read error. CDR3 protein: CASSLDRLNHPQHF. CDR3 DNA sequence: TGTGCCAGCAGCTTGGACAGGCTAAATCATCCCCAGCATTTT. The gene calls are TRBV28 and TRBJ1-5; 7 bases agree with TRBD1. The CDR3 is 14 amino acids. The germline CDR1 and CDR2 sequences are MDHEN and SYDVKM.

This clone has only a few counts. The CDR3 reads CASSPTDSYGYTF. The CDR3 DNA reads TGTGCCAGCAGCCCAACGGACAGCTATGGCTACACCTTC. The genes are TRBV28 and TRBJ1-2; D possibly corresponds to TRBD1 (6 bases). Germline CDR1 and CDR2: MDHEN and SYDVKM. CDR3 length equals 13 residues. Deletions cut 6 bases from V and 4 bases from J, with 12 bases between.

Concerning this clone: The junction shows a germline mismatch at one end, possibly a read error. Here the CDR3 reads CASSPLGGKNSQYF. The CDR3 bases are TGTGCCAGTAGTCCCCTAGGAGGCAAAAACAGTCAGTACTTC. The chain has TRBV19 and TRBJ2-4; perhaps TRBD2 as D (5 bases). Germline V gene lookup returns CDR1 LNHDA and CDR2 SQIVND (reference sequence). CDR3 size: 14 residues.

This chain joins TRBV11-2 and TRBJ1-1; 8 bases map to TRBD1. V lost 6 bases, J lost 6 bases, and 6 bases stayed unmatched. The CDR3 extends over 13 amino acids. Germline lookup yields CDR1 SGHAT and CDR2 FQNNGV. CDR3 sequence: CASRPGTGSEAFF. The CDR3, as DNA: TGTGCCAGCAGACCCGGGACAGGATCTGAAGCTTTCTTT.

The chain uses TRBV20-1 and TRBJ2-7; D is unclear. Looked up from germline, CDR1 is DFQATT and CDR2 is SNEGSKA (reference sequence). The ends were cut back, 6 bases at V and 7 bases at J, with 13 bases in the middle. The CDR3 loop spans 11 amino acids. The CDR3 is CSAKTPREQYF. The CDR3 DNA reads as TGCAGTGCCAAGACTCCTAGAGAGCAGTACTTC.

This clone showed up just a few times. This chain joins TRBV29-1 and TRBJ2-7, with TRBD1 as a possible D gene (6 bases). Germline V CDR1 and CDR2: SQVTM, ANQGSEA. The V end lost 6 bases, the J end lost 2 bases, and 20 bases lay between the germline ends. This CDR3 is 15 amino acids long. The CDR3 DNA sequence: TGCAGCGTCTCCTTAGGGGGATTCTTCCCCTACGAGCAGTACTTC. As protein: CSVSLGGFFPYEQYF.

V is TRBV6-6 and J is TRBJ2-1; D gene ambiguous. From germline, CDR1 is MNHNY and CDR2 SVGAGI (reference sequence). The CDR3 sequence is 12 residues long. Trimming shortened V by 0 bases and J by 12 bases, and 9 bases separated the two germline ends. This chain's CDR3 is CASSYSGFGQFF. The CDR3 DNA reads TGTGCCAGCAGTTACTCGGGCTTCGGGCAGTTCTTC.

The genes are TRBV5-6 and TRBJ2-5, with a weak D call TRBD2 (6 bases). V was clipped by 1 base and J by 4 bases, with 8 bases between them. The CDR3 totals 13 residues. CDR1 and CDR2 from the germline V gene are SGHDT and YYEEEE. As DNA, the CDR3 is TGTGCCAGCAGCTTGTGGGGGGTAGAGACCCAGTACTTC. It encodes CASSLWGVETQYF.